A selection of T cell receptor beta chains follows, all from one sample in a study of T cell responses to AZD1222 COVID-19 vaccine. Sequencing was performed with immunoSEQ multiplex PCR; in TCRdb, only in-frame clones are kept and a portion is missing. Here the sample spans 170,000 or so clones, 90% being singletons. Sequenced material: peripheral blood, taken on day 0 of AZD1222 vaccination. Receptor source: an adult in good health. Both conserved end residues are part of each CDR3. Each record gives: J gene, V gene, CDR3 protein.

J: TRBJ2-3; V: TRBV27; CDR3: CASSYGDTQYF
J: TRBJ1-4; V: TRBV4-2; CDR3: CASSRGGKLFF
J: TRBJ1-1; V: TRBV5-1; CDR3: CASSHGTGGTEAFF
J: TRBJ2-5; V: TRBV18; CDR3: CASSPQEIQETQYF
J: TRBJ1-6; V: TRBV11-3; CDR3: CASSPGTASPLHF
J: TRBJ1-4; V: TRBV18; CDR3: CASSPPQGWSEKLFF
J: TRBJ1-1; V: TRBV21-1; CDR3: CASSKEGAGEMNTEAFF
J: TRBJ2-2; V: TRBV9; CDR3: CASAHPSNTGELFF
J: TRBJ2-2; V: TRBV6-2/TRBV6-3; CDR3: CASSDRGHGNGELFF
J: TRBJ1-2; V: TRBV4-3; CDR3: CASSQGTGGSGYGYTF
J: TRBJ2-3; V: TRBV4-3; CDR3: CASSQDLSGGVNTDTQYF
J: TRBJ1-2; V: TRBV4-2; CDR3: CASSQENLGIYGYTF
J: TRBJ1-1; V: TRBV7-2; CDR3: CASSLGQGGRAFF
J: TRBJ1-2; V: TRBV9; CDR3: CASSEPGQGADYGYTF
J: TRBJ2-1; V: TRBV5-6; CDR3: CASSLDLPSYNEQFF
J: TRBJ2-1; V: TRBV9; CDR3: CASSESGGANEQFF
J: TRBJ1-2; V: TRBV7-6; CDR3: CASTTGHGDGYTF
J: TRBJ1-1; V: TRBV19; CDR3: CASTTSQGASNTEAFF
J: TRBJ2-2; V: TRBV29-1; CDR3: CSVEGTGVAGELFF
J: TRBJ2-7; V: TRBV5-1; CDR3: CASSFMGNEQYF
J: TRBJ1-4; V: TRBV19; CDR3: CASSIYRGGSEKLFF
J: TRBJ2-4; V: TRBV11-2; CDR3: CASSSLVAKNIQYF
J: TRBJ2-1; V: TRBV4-2; CDR3: CASSPELAGGLYNEQFF
J: TRBJ1-2; V: TRBV5-1; CDR3: CASSLEGDYGYTF
J: TRBJ2-7; V: TRBV6-2/TRBV6-3; CDR3: CASSYASNREEQYF
J: TRBJ2-2; V: TRBV3-1/TRBV3-2; CDR3: CASSQGIGHTGELFF
J: TRBJ2-1; V: TRBV19; CDR3: CASRPTGVRSYNEQFF
J: TRBJ1-1; V: TRBV7-3; CDR3: CASSLGVGENTEAFF
J: TRBJ1-1; V: TRBV25-1; CDR3: CASALTGTAFF
J: TRBJ1-1; V: TRBV5-1; CDR3: CASSLGQWGEAFF
J: TRBJ2-7; V: TRBV6-2/TRBV6-3; CDR3: CASSYGPREQYF
J: TRBJ1-4; V: TRBV3-1/TRBV3-2; CDR3: CASSQIYGGVNEKLFF
J: TRBJ2-5; V: TRBV7-9; CDR3: CASSLVDGQETQYF
J: TRBJ1-5; V: TRBV19; CDR3: CASARNGDSFQPQHF
J: TRBJ2-3; V: TRBV4-2; CDR3: CASSQDTGDPSTDTQYF